Listed below are T cell receptor beta chains from one sample, sequenced in a study of T and B cells in COVID-19 patients. A single record per CDR3 protein comes from TCRdb applying MiXCR to the multiplex PCR reads. The sample lists over 5,000 distinct CDR3 sequences; 27% were seen once. Input material: blood. These receptors came from a human donor with active COVID-19. The donor label of this sample is uncertain. Both conserved end residues are part of each CDR3. The D gene is left open where the match is weak. Clone size is not always given. Where it is, it says once, few, many or a class for expanded clones.

>TRBJ1-3|NA|TRBV19|medium-sized
CASRTAGFSGNTIYF
TGTGCCAGTAGGACTGCGGGGTTCTCTGGAAACACCATATATTTT
>TRBJ2-3|NA|TRBV7-6|NA
CASSYLDGGADTQYF
TGTGCCAGCAGCTACCTGGACGGAGGCGCAGATACGCAGTATTTT
>TRBJ2-7|TRBD2|TRBV6-2/TRBV6-3|NA
CASTHPGLAGGITYEQYF
TGTGCCAGCACCCACCCGGGACTAGCGGGAGGTATTACCTACGAGCAGTACTTC
>TRBJ2-3|TRBD1|TRBV6-5|medium-sized
CASSYSTQGVFSTDTQYF
TGTGCCAGCAGTTACTCGACACAGGGGGTTTTTAGCACAGATACGCAGTATTTT
>TRBJ1-4|TRBD1|TRBV7-9|few
CASSFQGGDEKLFF
TGTGCCAGCAGCTTCCAGGGGGGGGATGAAAAACTGTTTTTT
>TRBJ2-7|TRBD2|TRBV6-5|NA
CASSYGLAGVYEQYF
TGTGCCAGCAGTTATGGACTAGCGGGGGTATACGAGCAGTACTTC
>TRBJ1-5|NA|TRBV5-6|NA
CASSWGGGSGQPQHF
TGTGCCAGCAGCTGGGGGGGGGGGTCAGGTCAGCCCCAGCATTTT
>TRBJ1-1|NA|TRBV6-2/TRBV6-3|few
CASSWAGGDTEAFF
TGTGCCAGCAGTTGGGCAGGAGGAGACACTGAAGCTTTCTTT
>TRBJ1-2|NA|TRBV11-2|NA
CASSLGRQANGYTF
TGTGCCAGCAGCTTAGGACGACAGGCTAATGGCTACACCTTC
>TRBJ1-2|NA|TRBV27|NA
CASSLGGFGCGYTF
TGTGCCAGCAGTTTAGGGGGCTTTGGCTGTGGCTACACCTTC
>TRBJ2-5|TRBD1|TRBV6-5|few
CASSFLQGQGGETQYF
TGTGCCAGCTCTTTCCTCCAAGGACAGGGAGGCGAGACCCAGTACTTC
>TRBJ1-3|NA|TRBV5-5|NA
CASSPQVPGNTIYF
TGTGCCAGCAGCCCCCAGGTCCCGGGAAACACCATATATTTT
>TRBJ1-2|NA|TRBV27|medium-sized
CASSSGGTANYGYTF
TGTGCCAGCAGTTCCGGGGGGACGGCTAACTATGGCTACACCTTC
>TRBJ2-5|NA|TRBV19|medium-sized
CATRGGETQYF
TGTGCCACCCGGGGTGGCGAGACCCAGTACTTC
>TRBJ1-3|TRBD1|TRBV18|NA
CASSPPGTGAGNTIYF
TGTGCCAGCTCACCCCCCGGGACAGGGGCTGGAAACACCATATATTTT
>TRBJ2-7|TRBD2|TRBV19|few
CASSEQREGHYEQYF
TGTGCCAGTAGTGAGCAGCGGGAAGGGCACTACGAGCAGTACTTC
>TRBJ2-1|NA|TRBV29-1|medium-sized
CSVDRLYNEQFF
TGCAGCGTTGACAGGTTATACAATGAGCAGTTCTTC
>TRBJ2-3|NA|TRBV7-9|NA
CASSLFVGGADTQYF
TGTGCCAGCAGCTTATTTGTAGGAGGAGCAGATACGCAGTATTTT
>TRBJ1-1|NA|TRBV6-6|NA
CASRLGANTEAFF
TGTGCCAGCAGATTAGGGGCGAACACTGAAGCTTTCTTT
>TRBJ2-7|NA|TRBV14|NA
CASSPSGQFGEQYF
TGTGCCAGCAGCCCCTCTGGGCAGTTTGGAGAGCAGTACTTC
>TRBJ2-3|TRBD2|TRBV5-6|few
CASSSSGGKGTDTQYF
TGTGCCAGCAGCTCCTCCGGGGGGAAAGGCACAGATACGCAGTATTTT
>TRBJ1-6|NA|TRBV5-4|medium-sized
CASSLGASKNSPLHF
TGTGCCAGCAGCTTGGGTGCCTCTAAGAATTCACCCCTCCACTTT
>TRBJ2-1|NA|TRBV29-1|large
CSVELGGNEQFF
TGCAGCGTTGAGCTGGGGGGCAATGAGCAGTTCTTC
>TRBJ2-2|TRBD2|TRBV30|medium-sized
CAWSSLAGVSGELFF
TGTGCCTGGAGTTCTCTAGCGGGAGTGTCCGGGGAGCTGTTTTTT
>TRBJ2-5|TRBD2|TRBV5-4|medium-sized
CASSLGLAGNQETQYF
TGTGCCAGCAGCTTGGGACTAGCGGGGAACCAAGAGACCCAGTACTTC
>TRBJ2-5|NA|TRBV5-6|NA
CASSLGDEGVQETQYF
TGTGCCAGCAGCTTGGGTGATGAGGGAGTTCAAGAGACCCAGTACTTC
>TRBJ2-2|TRBD2|TRBV6-2/TRBV6-3|medium-sized
CASNPAGGSTGELFF
TGTGCCAGCAATCCAGCGGGGGGCAGTACCGGGGAGCTGTTTTTT
>TRBJ1-5|TRBD1|TRBV7-6|NA
CASSHGQGAQPQHF
TGTGCCAGCAGCCATGGACAGGGCGCTCAGCCCCAGCATTTT
>TRBJ1-5|NA|TRBV6-1|few
CASSEARDLSNQPQHF
TGTGCCAGCAGTGAAGCGCGGGACCTTTCGAATCAGCCCCAGCATTTT
>TRBJ1-3|NA|TRBV18|NA
CASSPLDDSRSGNTIYF
TGTGCCAGCTCACCTCTTGATGACAGCCGCTCTGGAAACACCATATATTTT
>TRBJ2-3|NA|TRBV6-2/TRBV6-3|few
CASMRGGTDTQYF
TGTGCCAGCATGAGGGGAGGCACAGATACGCAGTATTTT
>TRBJ2-3|TRBD2|TRBV5-6|once
CASSTGLAGYTDTQYF
TGTGCCAGCAGCACCGGACTAGCGGGCTACACAGATACGCAGTATTTT
>TRBJ1-2|NA|TRBV27|once
CASSQASPQGGDYGYTF
TGTGCCAGCAGCCAAGCGTCTCCACAGGGAGGAGACTATGGCTACACCTTC
>TRBJ2-7|NA|TRBV6-5|medium-sized
CASSYSRRPILNYEQYF
TGTGCCAGCAGTTACTCGAGGCGGCCAATTCTAAACTACGAGCAGTACTTC
>TRBJ2-6|NA|TRBV12-3/TRBV12-4|few
CASSPMGSGANVLTF
TGTGCCAGCAGCCCCATGGGGTCTGGGGCCAACGTCCTGACTTTC
>TRBJ2-7|TRBD1|TRBV19|medium-sized
CASSSRDSSYEQYF
TGTGCCAGTAGTAGTCGGGACAGCTCCTACGAGCAGTACTTC
>TRBJ2-5|NA|TRBV11-3|medium-sized
CASSLDPGAGETQYF
TGTGCCAGCAGCTTAGATCCGGGCGCGGGCGAGACCCAGTACTTC
>TRBJ2-5|NA|TRBV7-6|few
CASSLGTVETQYF
TGTGCCAGCAGCTTAGGGACTGTCGAGACCCAGTACTTC
>TRBJ1-4|NA|TRBV19|medium-sized
CASSPGEKLFF
TGTGCCAGTAGTCCGGGTGAAAAACTGTTTTTT
>TRBJ2-7|NA|TRBV4-2|NA
CASSQDGTVSYEQYF
TGTGCCAGCAGCCAAGATGGGACTGTCTCCTACGAGCAGTACTTC
>TRBJ1-2|NA|TRBV6-5|medium-sized
CASSSQSRDYGYTF
TGTGCCAGCAGTTCCCAGTCGAGGGACTATGGCTACACCTTC
>TRBJ2-5|NA|TRBV29-1|NA
CSVEYAEARETQYF
TGCAGCGTTGAATATGCGGAAGCGCGAGAGACCCAGTACTTC
>TRBJ2-2|NA|TRBV6-2/TRBV6-3|medium-sized
CASSYLAPNGELFF
TGTGCCAGCAGTTACTTAGCACCAAACGGGGAGCTGTTTTTT
>TRBJ2-7|NA|TRBV12-3/TRBV12-4|NA
CASSLAGYSYEQYF
TGTGCCAGCAGTTTGGCAGGCTATTCCTACGAGCAGTACTTC